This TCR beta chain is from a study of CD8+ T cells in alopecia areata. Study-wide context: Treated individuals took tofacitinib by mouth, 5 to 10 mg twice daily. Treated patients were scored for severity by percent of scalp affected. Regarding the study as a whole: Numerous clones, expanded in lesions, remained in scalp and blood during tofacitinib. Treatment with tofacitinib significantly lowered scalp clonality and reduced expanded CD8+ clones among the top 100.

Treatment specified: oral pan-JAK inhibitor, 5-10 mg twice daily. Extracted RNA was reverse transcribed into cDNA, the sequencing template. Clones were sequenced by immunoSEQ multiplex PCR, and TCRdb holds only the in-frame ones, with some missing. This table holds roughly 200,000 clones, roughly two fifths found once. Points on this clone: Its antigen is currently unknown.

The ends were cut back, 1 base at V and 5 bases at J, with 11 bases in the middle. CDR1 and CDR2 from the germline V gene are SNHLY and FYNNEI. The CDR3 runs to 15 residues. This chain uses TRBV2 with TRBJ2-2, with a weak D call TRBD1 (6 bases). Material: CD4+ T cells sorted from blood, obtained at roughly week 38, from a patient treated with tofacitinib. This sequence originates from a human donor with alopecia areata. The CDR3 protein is CASSEEGQGTGELFF. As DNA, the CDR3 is TGTGCCAGCAGTGAAGAGGGTCAGGGGACCGGGGAGCTGTTTTTT. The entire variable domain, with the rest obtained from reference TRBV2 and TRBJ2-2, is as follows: EPEVTQTPSHQVTQMGQEVILRCVPISNHLYFYWYRQILGQKVEFLVSFYNNEISEKSEIFDDQFSVERPDGSNFTLKIRSTKLEDSAMYFCASSEEGQGTGELFFGEGSRLTVL.